The 27 T cell receptor beta chains in this list originate from one sample, sequenced in a study. Here immunoSEQ multiplex PCR was the method, and the copy in TCRdb shows in-frame clones only, minus some. The sample lists some 68,000 clones; about 94% were seen once. Sequencing was done on a sample of PBMCs. These TCRs come from a man aged 40-55 years with rheumatoid arthritis.

The chain has TRBV5-1 and TRBJ1-5; a possible D gene is TRBD1 (5 bases). Germline CDR1 reads SGHRS; CDR2 reads YFSETQ. V was cut by 0 bases and J by 4 bases, with 14 bases left in between. The CDR3 has 16 amino acids. The CDR3 DNA is TGCGCCAGCAGCTTGGAGTCCGCGACAGCGAATCAGCCCCAGCATTTT. It translates to CASSLESATANQPQHF.

The chain carries TRBV24-1 and TRBJ1-5; D gene uncertain. V lost 4 bases to trimming and J lost 2 bases, with 5 bases between them. CDR1 KGHDR and CDR2 SFDVKD come from the germline V gene. CDR3 size: 13 residues. The CDR3 region is CATSDNGNQPQHF. As DNA, the CDR3 is TGTGCCACCAGTGACAACGGCAATCAGCCCCAGCATTTT.

Here the CDR3 reads CASSLDTYEQYF. CDR3 bases: TGTGCCAGCAGTTTAGACACCTACGAGCAGTACTTC. This sequence joins TRBV12-3 or TRBV12-4 and TRBJ2-7; no clear D. This CDR3 is built from 12 residues. V lost 1 base to trimming and J lost 2 bases, with 3 bases between them.

This chain connects TRBV4-1 to TRBJ2-3; D is uncertain. Germline V gene sequence: CDR1 MGHRA, CDR2 YSYEKL. The CDR3 is made up of 16 amino acids. Trimming pared 1 base from V and 2 bases from J, leaving 13 bases between. The CDR3 region has the DNA TGCGCCAGCAGCCAAGGCTTCGGCACAAACACAGATACGCAGTATTTT. Translated, it gives CASSQGFGTNTDTQYF.

This chain connects TRBV4-3 to TRBJ2-3; no clear D. V lost 4 bases and J 6 bases, leaving 14 bases between the germline ends. The CDR3 contains 14 residues. CDR1 and CDR2 (germline): LGHNA, YSLEER. CDR3 residues: CASSPKIFPDTQYF. In DNA form, the CDR3 reads TGCGCCAGCAGCCCCAAGATTTTTCCGGATACGCAGTATTTT.

The chain carries TRBV2 and TRBJ1-6, with D tentatively TRBD1 (6 bases). This CDR3 contains 15 residues. The germline V gene encodes CDR1 SNHLY and CDR2 FYNNEI. V shed 6 bases and J shed 7 bases, with 16 bases lying between them. The chain's CDR3 is CASRGRGGRNSPLHF. The DNA for the CDR3 is TGTGCCAGCAGAGGCCGCGGGGGGCGAAATTCACCCCTCCACTTT.

This sequence joins TRBV30 and TRBJ2-1; the match to TRBD2 covers 7 bases. This CDR3 has 12 amino acids. From germline, CDR1 is GTSNPN and CDR2 SVGIG (reference sequence). With 5 bases clipped from V and 4 bases from J, the junction kept 2 bases outside the gene matches. The CDR3 DNA reads TGTGCCTGGGGGGAGGGTTACAATGAGCAGTTCTTC. The encoded protein is CAWGEGYNEQFF.

The chain is built from TRBV2 and TRBJ2-1; a possible D gene is TRBD2 (6 bases). Deletions cut 2 bases from V and 0 bases from J, with 11 bases between. Germline V gene data show CDR1 as SNHLY and CDR2 as FYNNEI. The CDR3 contains 16 residues. CDR3 DNA sequence: TGTGCCAGCAGTGAAAGGGTCGGGGGCTCCTACAATGAGCAGTTCTTC. Translation: CASSERVGGSYNEQFF.

This chain connects TRBV5-5 to TRBJ2-7, with 8 bases lining up with TRBD1. Germline CDR1 SGHKS, CDR2 YYEKEE (reference sequence). V lost 0 bases to trimming and J lost 2 bases; unmatched junction nucleotides: 4. The CDR3 runs to 15 residues. The CDR3 protein is CASSLGQGMAYEQYF. In nucleotides, the CDR3 is TGTGCCAGCAGCTTGGGACAGGGGATGGCCTACGAGCAGTACTTC.

The count of this clone is one. The chain uses TRBV6-4 and TRBJ1-5, with a weak D call TRBD1 (5 bases). The CDR3 covers 14 residues. With 2 bases removed from V and 6 bases from J, the gap between germline ends came to 11 bases. In germline, CDR1 is MRHNA, CDR2 SNTAGT. DNA of the CDR3: TGTGCCAGCAGTGACAGGGGAAGACGTCAGCCCCAGCATTTT. The encoded protein is CASSDRGRRQPQHF.

This clone has only one observation. The gene calls are TRBV14 and TRBJ2-3, with 11 bases lining up with TRBD2. CDR3 length equals 17 residues. Germline values: CDR1 SGHDN, CDR2 FVKESK. The V and J ends lost 4 bases and 2 bases, in that order; junction bases with no gene match: 8. The CDR3 loop is CASSLHSLAGATDTQYF. The CDR3 nucleotides read TGTGCCAGCAGCCTCCACTCACTAGCGGGAGCCACAGATACGCAGTATTTT.

The gene calls are TRBV5-4 and TRBJ2-7; the D gene is possibly TRBD2 (6 bases). The CDR3 covers 12 residues. Germline loops: CDR1 SGHNT, CDR2 YYREEE (reference sequence). Trimming took off 4 bases at V and 6 bases at J, with 11 bases between the two ends. The CDR3 region has the DNA TGTGCCAGCAGCGGGGGTAGCGGCGAGCAGTACTTC. It is translated as CASSGGSGEQYF. The full variable domain, rest sourced from reference TRBV5-4 and TRBJ2-7, is ETGVTQSPTHLIKTRGQQVTLRCSSQSGHNTVSWYQQALGQGPQFIFQYYREEENGRGNFPPRFSGLQFPNYSSELNVNALELDDSALYLCASSGGSGEQYFGPGTRLTVT.

The rearrangement joins TRBV18 to TRBJ2-2; no definite D call. This CDR3 region has 15 residues. Trimming took 2 bases from V and 5 from J, leaving 12 bases between them. In germline, CDR1 is KGHSH, CDR2 LQKENI. CDR3: CASSPGYGRTGELFF. For the CDR3, the DNA is TGTGCCAGCTCACCAGGTTACGGTAGGACCGGGGAGCTGTTTTTT.

V gene TRBV9 combines with J gene TRBJ2-2; D might be TRBD2 (5 bases). This CDR3 is built from 14 residues. Germline V lookup: CDR1 SGDLS, CDR2 YYNGEE. The germline V and J ends were trimmed by 5 bases and 0 bases, with 8 bases remaining between them. CDR3 sequence reads: CASRELANTGELFF. The CDR3 DNA reads as TGTGCCAGCAGGGAACTAGCGAACACCGGGGAGCTGTTTTTT.

The chain links TRBV28 to TRBJ2-4; 8 bases are a match to TRBD1. The CDR3 sequence is 18 residues long. Germline assignment: CDR1 MDHEN and CDR2 SYDVKM. J lost 3 bases, V lost 6 bases, and 16 bases had no gene match. CDR3 nucleotides: TGTGCCAGCAGCCCCTCGGGCCGGACAGGGTTTGGCAAAAACATTCAGTACTTC. It specifies CASSPSGRTGFGKNIQYF. The entire variable domain, with the rest obtained from reference TRBV28 and TRBJ2-4, is as follows: DVKVTQSSRYLVKRTGEKVFLECVQDMDHENMFWYRQDPGLGLRLIYFSYDVKMKEKGDIPEGYSVSREKKERFSLILESASTNQTSMYLCASSPSGRTGFGKNIQYFGAGTRLSVL.

The J gene is TRBJ2-1, the V gene TRBV11-1, with a weak D call TRBD1 (5 bases). Trimming removed 2 bases from V and 6 bases from J, with 8 bases in between. The CDR3 runs 13 residues. Germline CDR1 reads SGHAT; CDR2 reads FQDESV (reference sequence). The chain's CDR3 is CASSLSRGNEQFF. In DNA, the CDR3 is TGTGCCAGCAGCTTAAGTAGGGGCAATGAGCAGTTCTTC.

The chain uses TRBV5-1 and TRBJ1-1; no clear D gene. Germline values: CDR1 SGHRS, CDR2 YFSETQ. The V end lost 0 bases, the J end lost 4 bases, and 16 bases lay between the germline ends. The CDR3 covers 16 residues. The CDR3 spells CASSLDSGTARTEAFF. DNA for the CDR3: TGCGCCAGCAGCTTGGACTCTGGAACGGCGCGCACTGAAGCTTTCTTT.

The chain recombines TRBV4-2 with TRBJ1-6; 8 nucleotides line up with TRBD1. The CDR3 extends over 15 amino acids. CDR1 is LGHNA, CDR2 YNFKEQ, per germline. The trim removed 4 bases at V and 9 bases at J, leaving 8 bases unmatched. CDR3 DNA sequence: TGTGCCAGCAGCCGGGACAGGTTCTTCAGTTCACCCCTCCACTTT. This encodes CASSRDRFFSSPLHF.

The V and J genes are TRBV7-8 and TRBJ2-1, with TRBD2 as a possible D gene (5 bases). The CDR3 length is 14 residues. V was trimmed by 1 base and J by 5 bases, leaving 9 bases between them. Per the germline V gene, CDR1 is SGHVS and CDR2 is FQNEAQ. The CDR3 loop is CASSLGRTDNEQFF. The CDR3 bases are TGTGCCAGCAGCTTAGGGAGGACGGACAATGAGCAGTTCTTC.

J is TRBJ1-6 and V is TRBV7-9; 7 positions match TRBD1. V trimming: 1 base; J trimming: 4 bases; junction bases outside the gene matches: 1. Germline-derived CDR1 and CDR2 are SEHNR and FQNEAQ (reference sequence). This CDR3 has 15 residues. The chain's CDR3 is CASSLEQGYNSPLHF. The CDR3 DNA is TGTGCCAGCAGCTTAGAACAGGGGTATAATTCACCCCTCCACTTT.

This chain links TRBV2 with TRBJ1-2; perhaps TRBD1 as D (5 bases). V was cut by 8 bases and J by 8 bases, with 18 bases left in between. This CDR3 contains 13 residues. The germline V gene has CDR1 SNHLY and CDR2 FYNNEI. DNA for the CDR3: TGTGCCAGCGAGGGATGGGCCAGGGAGGGCTACACCTTC. It specifies CASEGWAREGYTF.

The chain uses TRBV3-1 (or the pseudogene TRBV3-2) and TRBJ2-7; D remains unclear. This CDR3 is built from 12 residues. Trimming left V 1 base short and J 3 bases short, with 4 bases between. Germline CDR1 LGHDT, CDR2 YNNKEL (reference sequence). In nucleotides, the CDR3 is TGTGCCAGCAGCCAAGGCGACTACGAGCAGTACTTC. It encodes CASSQGDYEQYF.

The V and J genes are TRBV27 and TRBJ2-7, with 13 bases identical to TRBD2. The V gene end was trimmed by 4 bases and the J gene end by 6 bases; junction bases not matched to a gene: 3. The CDR3 is made up of 14 amino acids. Germline V gene data show CDR1 as MNHEY and CDR2 as SMNVEV (reference sequence). The CDR3, as DNA: TGTGCCAGCAGTTCACTAGCGGGAGGGCTCGAGCAGTACTTC. Translated, it gives CASSSLAGGLEQYF.

The rearrangement links TRBV6-1 to TRBJ2-7; D gene ambiguous. The CDR3 has 15 residues. Germline-derived CDR1 and CDR2 are MNHNS and SASEGT. V was pared by 3 bases and J by 4 bases, with 16 bases between. The CDR3 here is CASSEDGSAAYEQYF. The CDR3 nucleotides read TGTGCCAGCAGTGAGGATGGGTCAGCCGCTTACGAGCAGTACTTC.

This chain joins TRBV9 and TRBJ1-5; the D gene is possibly TRBD1 (6 bases). There are 16 residues in the CDR3. Germline V CDR1 and CDR2: SGDLS, YYNGEE. V lost 0 bases and J lost 0, with 10 bases in between. The CDR3 loop reads CASSVGAGDSNQPQHF. CDR3 DNA sequence: TGTGCCAGCAGCGTAGGGGCAGGGGATAGCAATCAGCCCCAGCATTTT.

The chain uses TRBV5-1 and TRBJ2-3, with D perhaps matching TRBD2 (6 bases). Trimming pared 6 bases from V and 6 bases from J, leaving 17 bases between. The CDR3 totals 14 residues. Germline values: CDR1 SGHRS, CDR2 YFSETQ. CDR3 sequence: CASIRDLHTDTQYF. In DNA, the CDR3 is TGCGCCAGCATCCGGGACTTGCACACCGATACGCAGTATTTT.

The chain joins TRBV24-1 to TRBJ1-2; 9 bases are a match to TRBD1. The CDR3 covers 14 residues. Germline V lookup: CDR1 KGHDR, CDR2 SFDVKD. After removal of 4 bases from V and 3 bases from J, the junction contained 2 bases not matched to a gene. The CDR3 DNA sequence: TGTGCCACCAGTGACCGGGACAGGGACTATGGCTACACCTTC. This codes for CATSDRDRDYGYTF.